The 30 T cell receptor beta chains below all came from one sample that was sequenced in a study of T cells in Graves' hyperthyroidism and ophthalmopathy. Researchers took RNA transcripts and amplified the TCR beta CDR3 regions from them. HTBI primers were used for first-round RT-PCR of the TCR CDR3. TCRdb recomputed calls from the multiplex PCR reads with MiXCR, one row per CDR3 protein. Of approximately 510,000 distinct CDR3 sequences listed, roughly 45% are singletons. What was sequenced was peripheral blood or thyroid tissue (not recorded which). The receptors originated from an adult woman with Graves' disease, either hyperthyroidism or ophthalmopathy (not recorded which).

This clonotype has just one count. The V call is TRBV9, the J call TRBJ1-5; D is unresolved. V lost 1 base to trimming and J lost 0 bases, with 8 bases between them. The germline gives CDR1 SGDLS, CDR2 YYNGEE. This CDR3 contains 15 residues. The CDR3: CASSVSPASNQPQHF. The CDR3, as DNA: TGTGCCAGCAGCGTAAGCCCAGCTAGCAATCAGCCCCAGCATTTT.

This clonotype was counted between two and nine times. The CDR3 loop is CSVEGYLGTEAFF. Written as DNA, the CDR3 is TGCAGCGTTGAAGGGTATTTGGGCACTGAAGCTTTCTTT. This rearrangement joins TRBV29-1 to TRBJ1-1; D call uncertain. The V and J ends lost 1 base and 4 bases respectively, with 10 bases between them. Germline CDR1 is SQVTM and CDR2 is ANQGSEA. The CDR3 runs to 13 residues.

This clonotype has a handful of counts. The chain links TRBV19 to TRBJ1-5, with D tentatively TRBD1 (6 bases). V lost 6 bases and J 0 bases, leaving 21 bases between the germline ends. CDR1 LNHDA and CDR2 SQIVND come from the germline V gene (reference sequence). The CDR3 has 18 residues. CDR3 in amino acids: CASSSLPGALYSNQPQHF. CDR3 in DNA: TGTGCCAGTAGCAGCCTTCCGGGGGCTCTATATAGCAATCAGCCCCAGCATTTT.

In this sample, this clonotype turned up many times. This chain joins TRBV7-2 and TRBJ1-2; D is unclear. V was trimmed by 2 bases and J by 4 bases, leaving 8 bases between them. This CDR3 has 13 residues. CDR1 is SGHTA and CDR2 is FQGNSA in the germline V gene. The DNA for the CDR3 is TGTGCCAGCAGCTTAACAGCGGCCTATGGCTACACCTTC. It is translated as CASSLTAAYGYTF.

The sample holds many counts of this clonotype. The chain employs TRBV29-1 and TRBJ1-1; TRBD1 matches at 7 bases. The germline CDR1 and CDR2 sequences are SQVTM and ANQGSEA. The V gene end was trimmed by 2 bases and the J gene end by 2 bases; junction bases not matched to a gene: 5. The CDR3 consists of 14 residues. In DNA form, the CDR3 reads TGCAGCGTTGAAACCGCAGGGGGAAACACTGAAGCTTTCTTT. Translation gives CSVETAGGNTEAFF.

This clonotype came up many times. The chain has TRBV2 and TRBJ2-7; TRBD1 agrees at 7 bases. The CDR3 extends over 13 amino acids. Germline CDR1 reads SNHLY; CDR2 reads FYNNEI. J was trimmed by 2 bases and V by 7 bases; bases with no gene match: 5. The CDR3 spells CASNTGATYEQYF. The CDR3 DNA follows: TGTGCCAGCAATACAGGGGCGACCTACGAGCAGTACTTC.

This clonotype was seen ten or more times. The chain joins TRBV2 to TRBJ1-6, with 9 bases that match TRBD1. The CDR3 is 16 amino acids. After removal of 8 bases from V and 1 base from J, the junction contained 6 bases not matched to a gene. In germline, CDR1 is SNHLY, CDR2 FYNNEI. CDR3 nucleotides: TGTGCCAGCGCGGACAGGGGTAGATCCTATAATTCACCCCTCCACTTT. Its translation: CASADRGRSYNSPLHF. Full variable domain (missing parts from reference TRBV2 and TRBJ1-6): EPEVTQTPSHQVTQMGQEVILRCVPISNHLYFYWYRQILGQKVEFLVSFYNNEISEKSEIFDDQFSVERPDGSNFTLKIRSTKLEDSAMYFCASADRGRSYNSPLHFGNGTRLTVT.

This clonotype has at least ten counts. The chain links TRBV7-9 to TRBJ2-5, with 8 positions matching TRBD2. The CDR3 loop spans 14 amino acids. Per the germline V gene, CDR1 is SEHNR and CDR2 is FQNEAQ (reference sequence). Trimming cost V 5 bases and J 2 bases; bases outside gene matches: 4. CDR3 protein: CASSPVAGQETQYF. The DNA of the CDR3 is TGTGCCAGCAGCCCCGTAGCGGGACAAGAGACCCAGTACTTC. The complete variable domain, with remaining parts taken from reference TRBV7-9 and TRBJ2-5, reads DTGVSQNPRHKITKRGQNVTFRCDPISEHNRLYWYRQTLGQGPEFLTYFQNEAQLEKSRLLSDRFSAERPKGSFSTLEIQRTEQGDSAMYLCASSPVAGQETQYFGPGTRLLVL.

The chain is built from TRBV5-4 and TRBJ2-7; TRBD2 is a possible D gene (6 bases). Germline V gene lookup returns CDR1 SGHNT and CDR2 YYREEE (reference sequence). Between the trimmed V and J ends, which lost 0 bases and 4 bases, there was a span of 11 bases. This CDR3 is built from 14 residues. CDR3 sequence: CASSLEGGIYEQYF. Written as DNA, the CDR3 is TGTGCCAGCAGCTTGGAGGGAGGTATATACGAGCAGTACTTC.

This clonotype was recorded at least ten times. The chain joins TRBV20-1 to TRBJ2-5; 15 bases agree with TRBD2. Germline CDR1 and CDR2: DFQATT and SNEGSKA (reference sequence). The V gene end was trimmed by 1 base and the J gene end by 5 bases; junction bases not matched to a gene: 5. The CDR3 has 16 residues. The CDR3 DNA reads as TGCAGTGCTAGAGGGAGGACTAGCGGGAGGGGGGAGACCCAGTACTTC. Translation gives CSARGRTSGRGETQYF.

Of note for this clonotype: A much larger clone sits a single nucleotide away, making a read error possible. This rearrangement joins TRBV3-1 to TRBJ1-2; D is perhaps TRBD1 (5 bases). Germline CDR1 reads LGHDT; CDR2 reads YNNKEL (reference sequence). This CDR3 is 11 amino acids long. Trimming pared 2 bases from V and 12 bases from J, leaving 10 bases between. CDR3 sequence (DNA): TGTGCCAGCAGCCAATATACAGGCCACACCTTC. Amino acids: CASSQYTGHTF.

The chain recombines TRBV7-3 with TRBJ2-3; D is unresolved. CDR1 and CDR2 from the germline V gene are SGHTA and FQGTGA. The length of the CDR3 is 13 residues. The V and J ends lost 2 bases and 4 bases respectively, with 7 bases between them. The CDR3, as DNA: TGTGCCAGCAGCTTAGCGGTGTCAGATACGCAGTATTTT. This encodes CASSLAVSDTQYF.

The table lists this clonotype with many counts. The chain couples TRBV6-6 to TRBJ1-1; D remains ambiguous. CDR1 is MNHNY, CDR2 SVGAGI, per germline (reference sequence). The length of the CDR3 is 16 residues. V lost 5 bases, J lost 2 bases, and 18 bases lay in between. CDR3 protein: CASSQAGSGSNTEAFF. The DNA for the CDR3 is TGTGCCAGCAGTCAAGCCGGTTCGGGATCAAACACTGAAGCTTTCTTT.

The CDR3 coding sequence is TGCGCCACCACAGGGAGCTCCTACGAGCAGTACTTC. Protein: CATTGSSYEQYF. V gene TRBV10-1 combines with J gene TRBJ2-7; a weak D match, TRBD1 (6 bases). Germline values: CDR1 WNHNN, CDR2 SYGVQD (reference sequence). The CDR3 is 12 residues long. Trimming took off 10 bases at V and 0 bases at J, with 10 bases between the two ends.

In the case of this clonotype: A read error is likely, as this CDR3 ends without the conserved phenylalanine or tryptophan. It is unclear where the CDR3 begins or ends on the DNA, so no DNA is shown, and the CDR3 is as TCRdb lists it. This chain joins TRBV7-2 and TRBJ1-3. A total of 10 residues make up the CDR3, ends included. CDR1 and CDR2 from the germline V gene are SGHTA and FQGNSA. CDR3 sequence reads: CASSLEDGRA.

This clonotype was seen only a few times. The chain is built from TRBV6-5 and TRBJ1-2; the match to TRBD1 covers 7 bases. The length of the CDR3 is 14 residues. V gave up 6 bases and J gave up 3 bases; unmatched junction bases: 7. Germline V CDR1 and CDR2: MNHEY, SVGAGI. CDR3 loop: CASSLDRVHYGYTF. CDR3 nucleotides: TGTGCCAGCAGCCTCGACAGGGTTCACTATGGCTACACCTTC.

The count of this clonotype is one. The chain joins TRBV7-2 to TRBJ1-5; 8 positions match TRBD1. CDR3 length: 16 residues. Germline assignment: CDR1 SGHTA and CDR2 FQGNSA. Trimming cost V 7 bases and J 0 bases; bases outside gene matches: 8. CDR3 amino acids: CASTARGQASNQPQHF. In DNA, the CDR3 is TGTGCCAGCACTGCCCGGGGACAGGCTAGCAATCAGCCCCAGCATTTT.

This clonotype was seen only a few times. The chain is built from TRBV15 and TRBJ1-1; perhaps TRBD1 as D (5 bases). Per germline, CDR1 LNHNV and CDR2 YYDKDF (reference sequence). With 0 bases removed from V and 1 base from J, the gap between germline ends came to 12 bases. The CDR3 consists of 16 residues. The CDR3 coding sequence is TGTGCCACCAGCAGAGACCCCTACGGGGGGAACACTGAAGCTTTCTTT. Translating gives CATSRDPYGGNTEAFF.

This clonotype was recorded only once. CDR3 protein: CASSEFAGHQPQHF. The CDR3 DNA follows: TGTGCCAGCAGTGAATTCGCAGGGCATCAGCCCCAGCATTTT. The chain joins TRBV2 to TRBJ1-5, with a weak D call TRBD1 (5 bases). The germline gives CDR1 SNHLY, CDR2 FYNNEI. This CDR3 comprises 14 residues. Trimming stripped 2 bases from V and 5 bases from J, with 10 bases between.

J is TRBJ2-7 and V is TRBV6-6; perhaps TRBD2 as D (5 bases). V lost 4 bases, J lost 4 bases, and 14 bases lay in between. From germline, CDR1 is MNHNY and CDR2 SVGAGI (reference sequence). The CDR3 extends over 14 amino acids. The DNA of the CDR3 is TGTGCCAGCAGTTCGACCAGCGGAATATACGAGCAGTACTTC. Protein: CASSSTSGIYEQYF.

This clonotype was recorded a few times. The chain couples TRBV7-8 to TRBJ1-2; D perhaps matches TRBD1 (5 bases). This CDR3 spans 15 amino acids. Germline lookup yields CDR1 SGHVS and CDR2 FQNEAQ. V was cut by 1 base and J by 6 bases, with 15 bases left in between. As DNA, the CDR3 is TGTGCCAGCAGCTTAGGGGAATGTGGGGACGATGGCTACACCTTC. The encoded protein is CASSLGECGDDGYTF.

This clonotype occurred many times. V and J are TRBV2 and TRBJ1-1; maybe TRBD1 (6 bases). V lost 7 bases and J lost 10, with 16 bases in between. The CDR3 is 12 residues long. Germline V gene lookup returns CDR1 SNHLY and CDR2 FYNNEI. CDR3 region: CASTTTGAGAFF. The CDR3 DNA is TGTGCCAGCACTACGACAGGCGCGGGAGCTTTCTTT.

At least ten counts were recorded for this clonotype. The genes are TRBV19 and TRBJ1-3; 7 nucleotides line up with TRBD1. Unmatched junction bases numbered 11, after V lost 9 bases and J lost 0 bases. The CDR3 consists of 16 residues. The V gene's germline CDR1 is LNHDA and CDR2 SQIVND (reference sequence). CDR3 sequence: CASRQGSGSSGNTIYF. CDR3 nucleotides: TGTGCCAGCCGACAGGGTTCGGGTTCCTCTGGAAACACCATATATTTT. Using reference TRBV19 and TRBJ1-3 for the parts outside the CDR3, the full variable domain is DGGITQSPKYLFRKEGQNVTLSCEQNLNHDAMYWYRQDPGQGLRLIYYSQIVNDFQKGDIAEGYSVSREKKESFPLTVTSAQKNPTAFYLCASRQGSGSSGNTIYFGEGSWLTVV.

The gene calls are TRBV7-3 and TRBJ1-2; 9 bases fit TRBD1. Germline CDR1 SGHTA, CDR2 FQGTGA. CDR3 length: 13 residues. Trimming took 6 bases from V and 6 from J; bases not matched to a gene: 5. CDR3 region: CASRRTGENGYTF. The CDR3 DNA is TGTGCCAGCAGGCGGACAGGGGAAAATGGCTACACCTTC.

This clonotype has at least ten counts. Since no conserved phenylalanine or tryptophan closes the CDR3, a read error is the likely cause. Because the CDR3's place on the DNA is in doubt, the DNA is left out and the CDR3 is given as listed by TCRdb. The gene calls are TRBV7-9 and TRBJ1-6. The CDR3 contains 9 residues when both ends are counted. Germline CDR1 and CDR2: SEHNR and FQNEAQ (reference sequence). CDR3 protein: CASSGPLNY.

With regard to this clonotype: Relative to the germline gene, one junction end is altered; a read error may explain this. V usage is TRBV7-9 and J usage is TRBJ1-6; the match to TRBD1 covers 9 bases. CDR3 size: 15 residues. Germline loops: CDR1 SEHNR, CDR2 FQNEAQ (reference sequence). The CDR3 sequence is CATSGGTGYNSPLHF. CDR3 coding DNA: TGTGCCACCAGCGGTGGGACAGGGTATAATTCACCCCTCCACTTT.

This clonotype was seen ten or more times. The gene calls are TRBV20-1 and TRBJ1-1; D is perhaps TRBD1 (5 bases). This CDR3 region has 13 residues. Germline CDR1 reads DFQATT; CDR2 reads SNEGSKA (reference sequence). V was cut by 6 bases and J by 3 bases, with 14 bases left in between. Here the CDR3 reads CSARDFVYTEAFF. The CDR3, as DNA: TGCAGTGCCAGGGACTTCGTTTACACTGAAGCTTTCTTT.

This clonotype was seen many times. This sequence joins TRBV20-1 and TRBJ1-6; no definite D call. The CDR3 length is 14 residues. Per the germline V gene, CDR1 is DFQATT and CDR2 is SNEGSKA (reference sequence). Trimming removed 1 base at V and 13 bases at J, with 17 bases between. CDR3 sequence (DNA): TGCAGTGCTAGAGTTGCGGTCCCTCAGGATCCCCTCCACTTT. Amino acid sequence: CSARVAVPQDPLHF.

As regards this clonotype: Given a much more abundant clone one base away, this may be a read error. CDR3 coding DNA: TGTGCCAGCAACTTAGGACCGAGCTCCTACGAGCAGTACTTC. As protein: CASNLGPSSYEQYF. The genes are TRBV11-2 and TRBJ2-7; D is uncertain. Per the germline V gene, CDR1 is SGHAT and CDR2 is FQNNGV. The length of the CDR3 is 14 residues.

This clonotype occurred many times. This chain connects TRBV7-2 to TRBJ1-1; D gene ambiguous. The CDR3 is 14 residues long. The germline V gene encodes CDR1 SGHTA and CDR2 FQGNSA. The V and J ends lost 10 bases and 5 bases respectively, with 20 bases between them. DNA of the CDR3: TGTGCCACCCAAGAGGGCCCAAGTCAGACTGAAGCTTTCTTT. Its protein product is CATQEGPSQTEAFF.